This TCR beta chain was retrieved from a study of identical twins. V lost 2 bases and J lost 3; bases outside the gene matches: 8. Germline V gene lookup returns CDR1 SGHAT and CDR2 FQNNGV. CDR3 length: 16 amino acids. TCRdb re-called the 5' RACE reads with MiXCR, one entry per CDR3 protein. Here the sample spans nearly 250,000 distinct CDR3 sequences, around 6.6% being singletons. The same data also contributed to another study, on yellow fever vaccine responses in identical twins.

The chain links TRBV11-2 to TRBJ2-7, with 9 bases identical to TRBD2. The sequenced sample consisted of memory (CD45RO+) T cells sorted from blood. The receptor comes from a woman between 18 and 29 years old in good health. The CDR3 reads CASSLLTSGERYEQYF. The DNA of the CDR3 is TGTGCCAGCAGCTTATTGACTAGCGGAGAACGCTACGAGCAGTACTTC. Drawing the rest from reference TRBV11-2 and TRBJ2-7, the complete variable domain is EAGVAQSPRYKIIEKRQSVAFWCNPISGHATLYWYQQILGQGPKLLIQFQNNGVVDDSQLPKDRFSAERLKGVDSTLKIQPAKLEDSAVYLCASSLLTSGERYEQYFGPGTRLTVT.